This T cell receptor beta chain was identified in a study of T cells in Graves' hyperthyroidism and ophthalmopathy. Study-level results: A model built on 13 V-J features separated ophthalmopathy from stable hyperthyroidism. Peripheral blood also featured most of the thyroid clonotypes expanded above 0.001.

The CDR3 regions of TCR beta were amplified from RNA transcripts. The study used the HTBI primer set for a first-round RT-PCR of the TCR CDR3. TCRdb redid the calling of the multiplex PCR reads with MiXCR, one entry per CDR3 protein. The sample holds some 510,000 distinct CDR3 sequences, less than 25% seen once. This clonotype has a single count. Its antigen is unidentified. The CDR3 is 13 residues long. V dropped 0 bases and J dropped 6 bases, with 9 bases sitting between them. Germline CDR1 LNHNV, CDR2 YYDKDF (reference sequence). Researchers defined stable Graves' hyperthyroidism as no ophthalmopathy progression within 18 months.

The clonotype comes from a man younger than 35 with Graves' hyperthyroidism. The rearrangement uses TRBV15 and TRBJ2-7, with D unclear. Sample: blood. Written as DNA, the CDR3 is TGTGCCACCAGCAGAGATCAAAGATCCGAGCAGTACTTC. Its protein product is CATSRDQRSEQYF. The full variable domain, rest sourced from reference TRBV15 and TRBJ2-7, is DAMVIQNPRYQVTQFGKPVTLSCSQTLNHNVMYWYQQKSSQAPKLLFHYYDKDFNNEADTPDNFQSRRPNTSFCFLDIRSPGLGDTAMYLCATSRDQRSEQYFGPGTRLTVT.